This T cell receptor (beta chain) is from a study of beta chain features in type 1 diabetes. Study in general: Patient and healthy donor groups were alike in age, gender and cell yields. Findings of the study overall: For type 1 diabetes patients, VDJ junctions showed fewer insertions and more deletions.

What was sequenced were expressed TCRB transcripts, since all of the isolated RNA had been reverse transcribed. Profiled with immunoSEQ multiplex PCR; TCRdb holds only in-frame clones, not every one. In the table there are a few hundred thousand clones, around 12% of which are singletons. As regards this clone: Its antigen is still unknown.

The receptor was derived from a young man in good health. The sample taken for sequencing was naive CD4+ T cells from blood.

The CDR3 loop reads CASSPLEIDGTEAFF. The CDR3 DNA is TGTGCCAGCTCACCACTCGAGATTGATGGCACTGAAGCTTTCTTT. The chain is built from TRBV18 and TRBJ1-1; D remains ambiguous. The CDR3 loop spans 15 amino acids. CDR1 is KGHSH and CDR2 is LQKENI in the germline V gene. The V end was cut by 1 base, the J end by 4 bases, with 13 bases between.